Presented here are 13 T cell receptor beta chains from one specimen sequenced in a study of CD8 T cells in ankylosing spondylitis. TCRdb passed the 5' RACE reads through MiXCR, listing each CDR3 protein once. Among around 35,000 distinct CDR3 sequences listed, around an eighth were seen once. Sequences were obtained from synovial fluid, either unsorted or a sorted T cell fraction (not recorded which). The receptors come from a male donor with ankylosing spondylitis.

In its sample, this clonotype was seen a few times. The CDR3 DNA follows: TGTGCCAGCAGCTCCCTACAGGGGGTATCGGGCGAGCAGTACTTC. Amino acids: CASSSLQGVSGEQYF. The chain couples TRBV7-8 to TRBJ2-7, with TRBD1 identical over 8 bases. V shed 4 bases and J 6 bases; nucleotides not matched to a gene: 11. The length of the CDR3 is 15 residues. Germline lookup yields CDR1 SGHVS and CDR2 FQNEAQ.

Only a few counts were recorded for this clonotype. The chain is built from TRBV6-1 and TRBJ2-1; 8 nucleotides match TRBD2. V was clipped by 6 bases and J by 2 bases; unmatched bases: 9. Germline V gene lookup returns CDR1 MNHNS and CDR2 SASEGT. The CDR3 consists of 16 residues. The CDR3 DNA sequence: TGTGCCAGCAGGACGAAGCGGGAGAGGGCCTACAATGAGCAGTTCTTC. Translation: CASRTKRERAYNEQFF.

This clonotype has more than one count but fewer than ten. CDR3 bases: TGTGCCAGCAGTTACCTCTCAGGGGGCAATCAGCCCCAGCATTTT. Its protein product is CASSYLSGGNQPQHF. This chain connects TRBV6-5 to TRBJ1-5; a weak D match, TRBD1 (6 bases). The CDR3 runs to 15 residues. The V and J ends lost 2 bases and 2 bases respectively, with 10 bases between them. Germline V gives CDR1 MNHEY, CDR2 SVGAGI.

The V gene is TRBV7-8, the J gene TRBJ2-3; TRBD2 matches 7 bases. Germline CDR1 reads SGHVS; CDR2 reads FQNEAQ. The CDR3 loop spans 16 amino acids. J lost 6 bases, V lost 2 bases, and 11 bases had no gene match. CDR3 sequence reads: CASSLPLGGSMDTQYF. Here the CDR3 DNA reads TGTGCCAGCAGCTTACCCCTCGGGGGGTCGATGGATACGCAGTATTTT. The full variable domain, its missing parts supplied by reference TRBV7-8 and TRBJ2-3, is GAGVSQSPRYKVAKRGQDVALRCDPISGHVSLFWYQQALGQGPEFLTYFQNEAQLDKSGLPSDRFFAERPEGSVSTLKIQRTQQEDSAVYLCASSLPLGGSMDTQYFGPGTRLTVL.

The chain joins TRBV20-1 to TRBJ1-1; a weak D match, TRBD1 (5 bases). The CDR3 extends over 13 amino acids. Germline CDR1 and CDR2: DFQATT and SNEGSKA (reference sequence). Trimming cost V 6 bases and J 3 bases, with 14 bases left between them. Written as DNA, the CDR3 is TGCAGTGCAACAGGTGAGTTGGACACTGAAGCTTTCTTT. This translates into CSATGELDTEAFF.

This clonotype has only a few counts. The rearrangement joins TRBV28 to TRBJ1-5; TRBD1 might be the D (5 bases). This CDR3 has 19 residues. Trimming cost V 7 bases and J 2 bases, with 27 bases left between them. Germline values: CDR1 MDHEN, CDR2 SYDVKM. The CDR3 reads CASTSHGGRVAGGNQPQHF. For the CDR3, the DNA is TGTGCCAGCACGTCTCACGGGGGGAGGGTGGCGGGAGGCAATCAGCCCCAGCATTTT.

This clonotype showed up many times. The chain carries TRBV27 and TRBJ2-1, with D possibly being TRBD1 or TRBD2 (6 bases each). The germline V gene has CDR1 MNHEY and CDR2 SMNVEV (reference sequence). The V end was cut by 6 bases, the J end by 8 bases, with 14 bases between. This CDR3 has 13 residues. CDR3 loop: CASRRDTQDEQFF. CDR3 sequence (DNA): TGTGCCAGCAGGCGGGACACCCAAGATGAGCAGTTCTTC.

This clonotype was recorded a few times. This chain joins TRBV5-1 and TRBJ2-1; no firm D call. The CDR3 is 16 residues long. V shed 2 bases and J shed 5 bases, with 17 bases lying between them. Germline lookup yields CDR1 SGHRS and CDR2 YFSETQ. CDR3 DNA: TGCGCCAGCAGCTTAGCTCCGGGCTGGGTCCACAATGAGCAGTTCTTC. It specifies CASSLAPGWVHNEQFF.

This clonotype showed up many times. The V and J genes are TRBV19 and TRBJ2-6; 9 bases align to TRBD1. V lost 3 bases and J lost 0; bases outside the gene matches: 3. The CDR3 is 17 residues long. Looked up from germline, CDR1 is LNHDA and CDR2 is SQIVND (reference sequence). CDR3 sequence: CASSIPTGGSGANVLTF. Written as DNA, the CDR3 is TGTGCCAGTAGTATTCCGACAGGGGGCTCTGGGGCCAACGTCCTGACTTTC.

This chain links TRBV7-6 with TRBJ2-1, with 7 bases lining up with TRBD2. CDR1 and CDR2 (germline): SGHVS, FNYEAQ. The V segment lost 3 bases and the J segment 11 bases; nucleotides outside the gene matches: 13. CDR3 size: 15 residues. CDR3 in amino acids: CASSFRSSGLGKQFF. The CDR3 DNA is TGTGCCAGCAGCTTTCGGAGTTCCGGACTAGGAAAGCAGTTCTTC.

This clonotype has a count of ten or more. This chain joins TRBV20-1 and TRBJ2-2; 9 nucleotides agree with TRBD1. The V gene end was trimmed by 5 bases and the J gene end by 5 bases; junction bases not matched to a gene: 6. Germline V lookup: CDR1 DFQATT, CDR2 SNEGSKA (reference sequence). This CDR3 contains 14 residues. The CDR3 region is CSARDREMTGELFF. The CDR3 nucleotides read TGCAGTGCTCGGGACAGGGAGATGACCGGGGAGCTGTTTTTT.

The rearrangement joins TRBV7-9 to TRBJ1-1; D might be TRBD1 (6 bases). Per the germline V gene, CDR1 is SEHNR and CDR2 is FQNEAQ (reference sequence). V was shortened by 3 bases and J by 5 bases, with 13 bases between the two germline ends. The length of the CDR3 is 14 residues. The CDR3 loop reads CASSFGQPRTEAFF. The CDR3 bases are TGTGCCAGCAGCTTCGGACAGCCCCGGACTGAAGCTTTCTTT. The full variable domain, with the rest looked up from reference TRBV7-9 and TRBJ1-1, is DTGVSQNPRHKITKRGQNVTFRCDPISEHNRLYWYRQTLGQGPEFLTYFQNEAQLEKSRLLSDRFSAERPKGSFSTLEIQRTEQGDSAMYLCASSFGQPRTEAFFGQGTRLTVV.

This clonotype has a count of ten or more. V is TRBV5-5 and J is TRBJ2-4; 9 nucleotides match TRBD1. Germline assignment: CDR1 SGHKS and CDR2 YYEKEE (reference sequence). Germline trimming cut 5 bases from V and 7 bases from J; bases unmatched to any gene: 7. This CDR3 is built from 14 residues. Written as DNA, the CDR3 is TGTGCCAGCAGGACCGGGACAGGGAGGAACATTCAGTACTTC. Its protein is CASRTGTGRNIQYF.